A selection of T cell receptor beta chains follows, all from one sample in a study of CD8 T cells in ankylosing spondylitis. TCRdb re-called the 5' RACE reads through MiXCR, storing one row per CDR3 protein. This repertoire shows 250,000 or so distinct CDR3 sequences, roughly a quarter found once; its top ten account for over 0.55%. Sequenced: blood, either unsorted or a sorted T cell fraction (not recorded which). The receptors shown here come from a male donor with ankylosing spondylitis or in good health (not recorded which). The CDR3 runs from the conserved cysteine through the conserved F or W. D genes are given only for firm matches. Some rows have no size entry. The others give once, few or many, or a class for an expanded clone.

D gene | J gene | V gene | clone size | CDR3 protein | CDR3 DNA
NA | TRBJ1-4 | TRBV12-3/TRBV12-4 | many | CASSLRPQGNEKLFF | TGTGCCAGCAGTTTGAGGCCGCAGGGAAATGAAAAACTGTTTTTT
TRBD2 | TRBJ2-1 | TRBV24-1 | many | CATRSRLAGSHNEQFF | TGTGCCACCAGATCGCGACTAGCGGGGTCCCACAATGAGCAGTTCTTC
TRBD2 | TRBJ2-2 | TRBV25-1 | NA | CASSESGGGRVGELFF | TGTGCCAGCAGTGAATCCGGCGGGGGGAGGGTCGGGGAGCTGTTTTTT
NA | TRBJ2-7 | TRBV7-8 | NA | CASSLELVHEQYF | TGTGCCAGCAGCTTGGAACTAGTCCACGAGCAGTACTTC
NA | TRBJ2-1 | TRBV5-1 | NA | CASNEGGGYNEQFF | TGCGCCAGCAACGAAGGGGGGGGATACAATGAGCAGTTCTTC
NA | TRBJ2-7 | TRBV6-5 | few | CASSYAQVGYEQYF | TGTGCCAGCAGTTACGCGCAGGTAGGATACGAGCAGTACTTC
NA | TRBJ2-3 | TRBV20-1 | NA | CSASGSAFSTDTQYF | TGCAGTGCTAGTGGCTCAGCCTTTAGCACAGATACGCAGTATTTT
NA | TRBJ2-4 | TRBV4-2 | many | CASSPRGATEIAKNIQYF | TGTGCCAGCAGCCCCCGGGGGGCCACGGAAATAGCCAAAAACATTCAGTACTTC
TRBD1 | TRBJ2-7 | TRBV6-5 | NA | CASSYSRAGGRSVYEQYF | TGTGCCAGCAGTTACTCGAGGGCAGGGGGTCGATCTGTGTACGAGCAGTACTTC
NA | TRBJ2-5 | TRBV29-1 | many | CSVEGGKETQYF | TGCAGCGTTGAAGGCGGAAAAGAGACCCAGTACTTC
NA | TRBJ2-2 | TRBV19 | few | CASSAHRTGELFF | TGTGCCAGTAGTGCCCACAGAACCGGGGAGCTGTTTTTT
NA | TRBJ1-4 | TRBV20-1 | many | CSAPPEGSQGKLFF | TGCAGTGCACCCCCCGAAGGGAGTCAAGGAAAACTGTTTTTT
TRBD2 | TRBJ2-4 | TRBV20-1 | NA | CSATLAGGRKNIQYF | TGCAGTGCTACCCTAGCGGGGGGGAGGAAAAACATTCAGTACTTC
TRBD1 | TRBJ2-7 | TRBV7-8 | NA | CASSLGTGRDEQYF | TGTGCCAGCAGCTTAGGGACAGGGCGCGACGAGCAGTACTTC
NA | TRBJ1-1 | TRBV2 | many | CASSARQSLEAFF | TGTGCCAGCAGTGCCCGGCAGAGCCTTGAAGCTTTCTTT
NA | TRBJ2-5 | TRBV20-1 | few | CSASYTQETQYF | TGCAGTGCTAGCTACACCCAAGAGACCCAGTACTTC
NA | TRBJ2-3 | TRBV29-1 | NA | CSVTVGDTQYF | TGCAGCGTTACGGTCGGGGATACGCAGTATTTT
TRBD2 | TRBJ2-7 | TRBV5-5 | many | CASRRAGDSYEQYF | TGTGCCAGCAGACGAGCGGGGGACTCCTACGAGCAGTACTTC
NA | TRBJ2-3 | TRBV7-9 | few | CAANKGSSTDTQYF | TGTGCCGCTAATAAGGGTAGCAGCACAGATACGCAGTATTTT
NA | TRBJ1-5 | TRBV12-3/TRBV12-4 | many | CASSLERRGQPQHF | TGTGCCAGCAGTTTAGAGAGGCGGGGTCAGCCCCAGCATTTT
NA | TRBJ1-2 | TRBV20-1 | few | CSARGGFRADSYGYTF | TGCAGTGCTAGAGGGGGGTTTCGAGCTGATAGCTATGGCTACACCTTC
TRBD1 | TRBJ2-7 | TRBV29-1 | few | CSVEDQSTGSYEQYF | TGCAGCGTTGAAGACCAATCGACAGGGAGTTACGAGCAGTACTTC
NA | TRBJ2-5 | TRBV20-1 | NA | CSALSGNQETQYF | TGCAGTGCTTTATCCGGGAACCAAGAGACCCAGTACTTC
TRBD1 | TRBJ2-5 | TRBV20-1 | many | CSVPGQFQETQYF | TGCAGTGTTCCGGGACAGTTCCAAGAGACCCAGTACTTC
NA | TRBJ1-6 | TRBV2 | NA | CASSGDQGYNSPLHF | TGTGCCAGCAGCGGGGACCAGGGGTATAATTCACCCCTCCACTTT
NA | TRBJ2-6 | TRBV29-1 | many | CSARFREVGSGANVLTF | TGCAGCGCCCGATTTCGGGAAGTGGGCTCTGGGGCCAACGTCCTGACTTTC
TRBD1 | TRBJ1-1 | TRBV5-1 | NA | CASSSDRQGTEAFF | TGCGCCAGCAGCTCGGACAGGCAAGGGACTGAAGCTTTCTTT
TRBD1 | TRBJ2-7 | TRBV29-1 | few | CSVKGGQGPNYEQYF | TGCAGCGTCAAAGGCGGACAGGGTCCAAACTACGAGCAGTACTTC
NA | TRBJ2-3 | TRBV5-4 | NA | CASSLGRGEDTQYF | TGTGCCAGCAGCTTGGGCAGGGGGGAAGATACGCAGTATTTT
TRBD1 | TRBJ2-5 | TRBV19 | NA | CASSGLVSTGSRSF | TGTGCCAGTAGTGGCCTTGTATCGACAGGGTCCCGCAGCTTC
NA | TRBJ2-3 | TRBV20-1 | NA | CSARAAWQGGNGDTQYF | TGCAGTGCTAGAGCCGCGTGGCAGGGGGGTAATGGGGATACGCAGTATTTT
NA | TRBJ2-2 | TRBV20-1 | NA | CSAPRVPGSTGELFF | TGCAGTGCTCCGAGGGTGCCGGGTAGCACCGGGGAGCTGTTTTTT
TRBD2 | TRBJ2-7 | TRBV7-2 | NA | CASSTTSGGFEQYF | TGTGCCAGCAGCACAACTAGCGGGGGGTTCGAGCAGTACTTC